Shown below are 23 T cell receptor beta chains from a single sample sequenced in a study of human T cells and chemical hapten exposure. TCRdb re-called the RACE reads with MiXCR, one entry per CDR3 protein. Altogether around 99,000 distinct CDR3 sequences are present, roughly a tenth being singletons, with the ten largest covering about 3.4%. Time point given: patch test 2, 6 weeks after DPC sensitization. This sample's treatment: therapeutic diphenylcyclopropenone sensitization with weekly scalp DPC. The sample consisted of whole blood, taken in connection with sensitization to the hapten diphenylcyclopropenone (DPC). These receptors were taken from a woman between 35 and 50 years old with alopecia areata. Some clones in this sample may be carry-over from other donors' samples.

The genes are TRBV6-2 or TRBV6-3 and TRBJ2-3; 11 bases match TRBD2. This CDR3 has 14 amino acids. Germline assignment: CDR1 MNHEY and CDR2 SVGEGT. Trimming removed 7 bases from V and 5 bases from J; junction bases left unmatched: 5. The CDR3 DNA reads TGTGCCAGCAAAATAGCGGGGGGGATAGATACGCAGTATTTT. The encoded protein is CASKIAGGIDTQYF.

The chain recombines TRBV20-1 with TRBJ1-2; D unresolved. Trimming cost V 5 bases and J 8 bases, with 18 bases left between them. Germline lookup yields CDR1 DFQATT and CDR2 SNEGSKA (reference sequence). This CDR3 is built from 13 residues. The CDR3 sequence is CSASLEPYEGYTF. The CDR3 bases are TGCAGTGCTTCCCTGGAACCCTACGAAGGCTACACCTTC.

This clonotype was counted at least ten times. The genes are TRBV9 and TRBJ1-1; the D is unclear. The CDR3 is 14 residues long. Germline CDR1 is SGDLS and CDR2 is YYNGEE. V lost 2 bases and J 1 base, leaving 9 bases between the germline ends. CDR3 loop: CASSVGLENTEAFF. Written as DNA, the CDR3 is TGTGCCAGCAGCGTGGGATTAGAGAACACTGAAGCTTTCTTT.

This clonotype was detected many times. The gene calls are TRBV6-2 or TRBV6-3 and TRBJ2-7; TRBD1 aligns across 9 bases. CDR3 length equals 15 residues. Germline loops: CDR1 MNHEY, CDR2 SVGEGT. V was pared by 5 bases and J by 5 bases, with 10 bases of the junction left unmatched. This CDR3 is CASSPTSRTGDEQYF. CDR3 in DNA: TGTGCCAGCAGTCCCACCTCCCGGACAGGGGACGAGCAGTACTTC.

This clonotype was recorded at least ten times. V gene TRBV4-2 combines with J gene TRBJ2-2, with 9 bases aligning to TRBD1. V shed 1 base, J shed 8 bases, and the junction held 8 bases outside the gene matches. Germline values: CDR1 LGHNA, CDR2 YNFKEQ. The length of the CDR3 is 16 residues. In nucleotides, the CDR3 is TGTGCCAGCAGCCAAGTACAGGGGGCCGGAAGTGGGGAGCTGTTTTTT. Translated, it gives CASSQVQGAGSGELFF.

This clonotype appeared a few times. CDR3 in DNA: TGTGCCAGCAGTGAAGGGGGTCTCAGCACCATATATTTT. Its protein is CASSEGGLSTIYF. The chain joins TRBV6-1 to TRBJ1-3; D ambiguous. CDR1 is MNHNS and CDR2 is SASEGT in the germline V gene. This CDR3 has 13 amino acids. Trimming left V 1 base short and J 9 bases short, with 10 bases between.

This clonotype was recorded many times. This rearrangement joins TRBV30 to TRBJ2-6; D uncertain. CDR3 size: 14 residues. V lost 8 bases and J 1 base, leaving 12 bases between the germline ends. CDR1 and CDR2 (germline): GTSNPN, SVGIG (reference sequence). Here the CDR3 DNA reads TGTGCCAATCGCAAGGGTTCTGGGGCCAACGTCCTGACTTTC. Protein: CANRKGSGANVLTF.

This clonotype came up a few times. The chain combines TRBV6-6 with TRBJ2-5; D is unclear. Trimming left V 2 bases short and J 5 bases short, with 9 bases between. CDR1 and CDR2 from the germline V gene are MNHNY and SVGAGI (reference sequence). The CDR3 is 13 amino acids. The CDR3 nucleotides read TGTGCCAGCAGTTACCGTAACGGGGAGACCCAGTACTTC. Protein sequence: CASSYRNGETQYF.

This clonotype was observed a few times. V gene TRBV4-1 combines with J gene TRBJ2-2, with a tentative D call TRBD2 (6 bases). Germline CDR1 reads MGHRA; CDR2 reads YSYEKL. The CDR3 consists of 14 residues. V gave up 0 bases and J gave up 6 bases, with 8 bases separating them. CDR3: CASSQDPGAGELFF. DNA of the CDR3: TGCGCCAGCAGCCAAGATCCGGGAGCCGGGGAGCTGTTTTTT.

A few counts support this clonotype. This rearrangement joins TRBV20-1 to TRBJ2-1; 8 bases agree with TRBD2. V gave up 6 bases and J gave up 7 bases; unmatched junction bases: 8. The germline V gene encodes CDR1 DFQATT and CDR2 SNEGSKA (reference sequence). The CDR3 totals 13 residues. DNA for the CDR3: TGCAGTGCCAGATGGCGGGGGGTGAATGAGCAGTTCTTC. It is translated as CSARWRGVNEQFF.

This clonotype was seen more than once but under ten times. The CDR3 DNA reads TGTGCCAGCAGCTCGATCCCGGGACAGGGGGCGAACAATGAGCAGTTCTTC. It yields the protein CASSSIPGQGANNEQFF. J is TRBJ2-1 and V is TRBV7-9; 12 bases are a match to TRBD1. The CDR3 runs 17 residues. V was clipped by 4 bases and J by 5 bases; unmatched bases: 9. Germline-derived CDR1 and CDR2 are SEHNR and FQNEAQ (reference sequence).

The chain joins TRBV7-4 to TRBJ2-1; either TRBD1 or TRBD2 may supply D (5 bases each). This CDR3 spans 12 amino acids. Trimming took off 6 bases at V and 7 bases at J, with 10 bases between the two ends. Per the germline V gene, CDR1 is SGHVT and CDR2 is SQSDAQ. CDR3 DNA: TGTGCCAGCAGGAGGGGCCGAAATGAGCAGTTCTTC. The encoded protein is CASRRGRNEQFF.

This clonotype has a count of ten or more. This chain links TRBV5-6 with TRBJ1-5; D is possibly TRBD1 (6 bases). Trimming left V 0 bases short and J 0 bases short, with 10 bases between. The CDR3 runs to 16 residues. From germline, CDR1 is SGHDT and CDR2 YYEEEE. CDR3 coding DNA: TGTGCCAGCAGCTTGGCCGGGACAAATAGCAATCAGCCCCAGCATTTT. This gives the protein CASSLAGTNSNQPQHF.

The V and J genes are TRBV4-3 and TRBJ2-3, with 8 bases identical to TRBD2. The V gene end was trimmed by 0 bases and the J gene end by 3 bases; junction bases not matched to a gene: 11. Germline V CDR1 and CDR2: LGHNA, YSLEER. CDR3 size: 18 residues. The CDR3 here is CASSQEFVGRLATDTQYF. In nucleotides, the CDR3 is TGCGCCAGCAGCCAAGAATTTGTAGGGAGACTAGCGACAGATACGCAGTATTTT.

This chain joins TRBV20-1 and TRBJ2-1; D is unresolved. Germline V CDR1 and CDR2: DFQATT, SNEGSKA (reference sequence). The CDR3 loop spans 12 amino acids. The CDR3 spells CSYQSEYNEQFF. As DNA, the CDR3 is TGCAGCTACCAATCTGAATACAATGAGCAGTTCTTC.

This clonotype was recorded at least ten times. This sequence joins TRBV29-1 and TRBJ1-2; D ambiguous. V lost 2 bases, J lost 2 bases, and 6 bases lay in between. The germline gives CDR1 SQVTM, CDR2 ANQGSEA. The CDR3 runs to 12 residues. The CDR3 DNA reads TGCAGCGTTGAAAGGCCCAACTATGGCTACACCTTC. It codes for CSVERPNYGYTF.

The chain recombines TRBV28 with TRBJ2-7, with 9 nucleotides matching TRBD1. The CDR3 length is 15 residues. V was pared by 3 bases and J by 2 bases, with 5 bases of the junction left unmatched. Germline V CDR1 and CDR2: MDHEN, SYDVKM. The CDR3, as DNA: TGTGCCAGCAGTTTCTCCGGGACAGGGACCTACGAGCAGTACTTC. Its protein product is CASSFSGTGTYEQYF.

This clonotype was observed a few times. The chain carries TRBV6-1 and TRBJ1-2, with D tentatively TRBD1 (6 bases). The V end lost 5 bases, the J end lost 4 bases, and 17 bases lay between the germline ends. The CDR3 length is 15 residues. CDR1 MNHNS and CDR2 SASEGT come from the germline V gene. The CDR3 DNA sequence: TGTGCCAGCAGTCCCATGACAGGCGCTGCCTATGGCTACACCTTC. Its protein is CASSPMTGAAYGYTF.

This clonotype appeared many times. This chain connects TRBV20-1 to TRBJ2-4, with 12 bases aligning to TRBD2. The CDR3 contains 17 residues. The trim removed 3 bases at V and 7 bases at J, leaving 13 bases unmatched. The germline V gene has CDR1 DFQATT and CDR2 SNEGSKA (reference sequence). CDR3 sequence (DNA): TGCAGTGCTAGTAAGACTAGCGGGGGAGGTTTTGGGAACATTCAGTACTTC. This translates into CSASKTSGGGFGNIQYF.

This clonotype was observed at least ten times. This chain links TRBV6-2 or TRBV6-3 with TRBJ1-1; weak D call: TRBD1 (5 bases). With 3 bases removed from V and 3 bases from J, the gap between germline ends came to 17 bases. Germline CDR1 MNHEY, CDR2 SVGEGT. The CDR3 covers 16 residues. CDR3 DNA: TGTGCCAGCAGTTATATCGCCTCGCAGGGCGACACTGAAGCTTTCTTT. The encoded protein is CASSYIASQGDTEAFF.

The sample holds many counts of this clonotype. CDR3 amino acids: CASSQDTGRQETQYF. DNA of the CDR3: TGCGCCAGCAGCCAAGATACAGGCAGGCAAGAGACCCAGTACTTC. The genes are TRBV4-3 and TRBJ2-5; D perhaps matches TRBD1 (5 bases). CDR3 length equals 15 residues. V was pared by 0 bases and J by 2 bases, with 10 bases between. Germline loops: CDR1 LGHNA, CDR2 YSLEER.

This clonotype occurred many times. The rearrangement uses TRBV29-1 and TRBJ1-2, with D uncertain. V was shortened by 3 bases and J by 8 bases, with 22 bases between the two germline ends. This CDR3 has 15 residues. CDR1 SQVTM and CDR2 ANQGSEA come from the germline V gene. CDR3 in amino acids: CSVESRSVLNRGYTF. Here the CDR3 DNA reads TGCAGCGTTGAGTCCCGGAGTGTTCTGAATCGGGGCTACACCTTC.

As regards this clonotype: Since a much larger clone is just one base distant, this may be a read error. The CDR3 coding sequence is TGTGCCAGCAGGCACCGGGGTGCGGGGGCAGATACGCAGAATTTT. Amino acids: CASRHRGAGADTQNF. This chain connects TRBV6-5 to TRBJ2-3; D possibly corresponds to TRBD2 (7 bases). The CDR3 has 15 amino acids. Germline lookup yields CDR1 MNHEY and CDR2 SVGAGI.